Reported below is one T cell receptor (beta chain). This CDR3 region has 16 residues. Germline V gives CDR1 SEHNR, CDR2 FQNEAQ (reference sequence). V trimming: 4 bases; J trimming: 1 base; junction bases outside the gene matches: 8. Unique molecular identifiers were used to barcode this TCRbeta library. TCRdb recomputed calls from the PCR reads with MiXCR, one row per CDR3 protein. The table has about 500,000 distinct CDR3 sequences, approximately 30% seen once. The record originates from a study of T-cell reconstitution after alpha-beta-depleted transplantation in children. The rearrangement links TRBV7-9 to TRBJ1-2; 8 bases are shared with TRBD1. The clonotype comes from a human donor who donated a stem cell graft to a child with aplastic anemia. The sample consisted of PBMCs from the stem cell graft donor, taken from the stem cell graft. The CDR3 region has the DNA TGTGCCAGCAGCTACACAACAGGGGGAAGTAACTATGGCTACACCTTC. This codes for CASSYTTGGSNYGYTF. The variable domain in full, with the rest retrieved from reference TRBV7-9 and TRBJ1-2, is DTGVSQNPRHKITKRGQNVTFRCDPISEHNRLYWYRQTLGQGPEFLTYFQNEAQLEKSRLLSDRFSAERPKGSFSTLEIQRTEQGDSAMYLCASSYTTGGSNYGYTFGSGTRLTVV.